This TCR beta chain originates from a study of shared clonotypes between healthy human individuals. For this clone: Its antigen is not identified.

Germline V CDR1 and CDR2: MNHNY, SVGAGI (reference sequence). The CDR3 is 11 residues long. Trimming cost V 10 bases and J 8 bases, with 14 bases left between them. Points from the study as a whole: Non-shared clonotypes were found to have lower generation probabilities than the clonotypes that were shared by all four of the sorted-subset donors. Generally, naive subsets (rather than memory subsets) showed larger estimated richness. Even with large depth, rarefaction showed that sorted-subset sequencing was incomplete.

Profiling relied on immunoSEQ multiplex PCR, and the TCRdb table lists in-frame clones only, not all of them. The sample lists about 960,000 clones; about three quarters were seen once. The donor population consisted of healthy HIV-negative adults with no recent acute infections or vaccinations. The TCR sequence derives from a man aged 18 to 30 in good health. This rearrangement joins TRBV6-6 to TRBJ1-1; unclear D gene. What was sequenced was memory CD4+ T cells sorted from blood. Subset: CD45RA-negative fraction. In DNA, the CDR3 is TGTGCCATGACCGACGCCAGGGAAGCTTTCTTT. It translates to CAMTDAREAFF.